The 2 T cell receptor beta chains reported below all come from one sample, sequenced in a study of blood T cell repertoires in COVID-19. Using immunoSEQ multiplex PCR, the repertoire was profiled, and TCRdb retains in-frame clones only, with some absent. The sample records roughly 340,000 clones, 85% to 90% being singletons. The sample was PBMCs or T cells enriched from blood (not recorded which). All receptors come from a young man who had recovered from COVID-19.

The rearrangement joins TRBV6-5 to TRBJ1-6; a weak D match, TRBD1 (5 bases). V dropped 2 bases and J dropped 7 bases, with 12 bases sitting between them. Looked up from germline, CDR1 is MNHEY and CDR2 is SVGAGI. This CDR3 has 15 residues. CDR3 residues: CASSYGGNGNSPLHF. The CDR3 DNA follows: TGTGCCAGCAGTTACGGGGGGAACGGGAATTCACCCCTCCACTTT.

The chain couples TRBV15 to TRBJ1-4; D may be TRBD1 (5 bases). In germline, CDR1 is LNHNV, CDR2 YYDKDF (reference sequence). The CDR3 is made up of 13 amino acids. V dropped 8 bases and J dropped 2 bases, with 9 bases sitting between them. This CDR3 is CATARQTNEKLFF. The DNA for the CDR3 is TGTGCCACCGCAAGACAGACTAATGAAAAACTGTTTTTT. Based on the CDR3 plus reference TRBV15 and TRBJ1-4, the full variable domain is DAMVIQNPRYQVTQFGKPVTLSCSQTLNHNVMYWYQQKSSQAPKLLFHYYDKDFNNEADTPDNFQSRRPNTSFCFLDIRSPGLGDTAMYLCATARQTNEKLFFGSGTQLSVL.